The subject of this entry is one T cell receptor (beta chain). The sample originates from a study of Graves' ophthalmopathy and Graves' hyperthyroidism. As the template, RNA transcripts were used to amplify TCR beta CDR3 regions. The library came from an HTBI-primed first-round RT-PCR and a second-round multiplex PCR. TCRdb re-analysed the multiplex PCR reads in MiXCR, keeping a single row per CDR3 protein. The sample holds more than 550,000 distinct CDR3 sequences; 35% to 45% are singletons and the top ten take 3% to 3.5%. V lost 6 bases to trimming and J lost 5 bases, with 13 bases between them. The CDR3 runs 14 residues.

This receptor was taken from an adult man with Graves' ophthalmopathy. Sequenced material: peripheral blood. The chain links TRBV12-3 or TRBV12-4 to TRBJ2-2, with D maybe TRBD2 (6 bases). In DNA form, the CDR3 reads TGTGCCAGCAGAGTAGCGGAGGGGACCGGGGAGCTGTTTTTT. The encoded protein is CASRVAEGTGELFF.